Listed here is a single TCR beta chain. Its cognate antigen is unknown. The germline V gene encodes CDR1 GTSNPN and CDR2 SVGIG (reference sequence). V gave up 5 bases and J gave up 1 base, with 11 bases separating them. The CDR3 has 13 residues. 13 Jbeta primers and 60 Vbeta primers were used for the PCR. The assay was immunoSEQ multiplex PCR, and TCRdb's table has in-frame clones only and misses some. Among 30,000 to 40,000 clones listed, around 82% were seen once. The data stem from a study of cytomegalovirus exposure and HLA in healthy donors. Points from the study as a whole: For most TCR beta V segments, an earlier analysis put the productive rate at about 87% or about 30% of the time. Being indistinguishable, some V segments were excluded, TRBV6-2 and TRBV6-3 among them.

The source is a woman aged 18-29 years in good health and CMV-seropositive. Input material: PBMCs. The V and J genes are TRBV30 and TRBJ1-1, with no clear D. The CDR3 sequence is CAWSHAGNTEAFF. The CDR3 nucleotides read TGTGCCTGGTCTCACGCGGGGAACACTGAAGCTTTCTTT.